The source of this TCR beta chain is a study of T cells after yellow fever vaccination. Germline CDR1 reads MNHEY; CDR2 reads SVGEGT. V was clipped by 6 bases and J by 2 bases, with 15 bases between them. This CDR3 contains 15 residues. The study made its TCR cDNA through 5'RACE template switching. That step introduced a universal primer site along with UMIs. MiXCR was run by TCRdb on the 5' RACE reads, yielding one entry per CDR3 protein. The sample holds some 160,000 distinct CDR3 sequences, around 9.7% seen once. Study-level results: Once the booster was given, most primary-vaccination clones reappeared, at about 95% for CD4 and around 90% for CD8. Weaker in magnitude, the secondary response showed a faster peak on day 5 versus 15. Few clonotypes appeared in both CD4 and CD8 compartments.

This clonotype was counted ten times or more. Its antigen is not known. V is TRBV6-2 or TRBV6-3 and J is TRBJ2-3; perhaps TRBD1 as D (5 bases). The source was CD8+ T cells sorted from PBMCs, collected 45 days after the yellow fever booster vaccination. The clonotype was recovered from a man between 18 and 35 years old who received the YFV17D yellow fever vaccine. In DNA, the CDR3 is TGTGCCAGCAGCCCAGGCCAGGGCGCCACAGATACGCAGTATTTT. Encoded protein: CASSPGQGATDTQYF.